This T cell receptor beta chain was sequenced in a study of T-cell reconstitution after alpha-beta-depleted transplantation in children. With regard to this clonotype: One end of the junction fails to match germline, which may point to a read error.

The library targeted TCRbeta and was prepared with unique molecular identifiers. TCRdb recomputed calls from the PCR reads with MiXCR, one row per CDR3 protein. Of about 610,000 distinct CDR3 sequences listed, roughly a tenth are singletons. Germline assignment: CDR1 SGHVS and CDR2 FNYEAQ. The CDR3 contains 14 residues. This chain links TRBV7-6 with TRBJ2-2, with a weak D call TRBD2 (5 bases). The receptor comes from a human donor who donated a stem cell graft to a child with acute myeloid leukemia. The source material was PBMCs from the stem cell graft donor, sampled from the stem cell graft. CDR3 loop: CASSSLANIGELFF. CDR3 sequence (DNA): TGTGCCAGCAGCTCTCTAGCTAACATCGGGGAGCTGTTTTTT.